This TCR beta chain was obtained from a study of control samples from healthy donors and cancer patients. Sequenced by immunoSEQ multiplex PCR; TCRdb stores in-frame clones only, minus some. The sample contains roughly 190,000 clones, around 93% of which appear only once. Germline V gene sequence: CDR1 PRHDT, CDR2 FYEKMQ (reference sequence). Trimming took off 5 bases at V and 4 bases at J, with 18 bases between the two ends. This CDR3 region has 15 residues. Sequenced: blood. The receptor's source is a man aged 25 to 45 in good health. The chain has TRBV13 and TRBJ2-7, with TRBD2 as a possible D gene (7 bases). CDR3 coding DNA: TGTGCCAGCAGCGAGGGGGGGCTCGGTTTATACGAGCAGTACTTC. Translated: CASSEGGLGLYEQYF. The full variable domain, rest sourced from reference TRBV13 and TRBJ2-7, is AAGVIQSPRHLIKEKRETATLKCYPIPRHDTVYWYQQGPGQDPQFLISFYEKMQSDKGSIPDRFSAQQFSDYHSELNMSSLELGDSALYFCASSEGGLGLYEQYFGPGTRLTVT.